This entry concerns a single T cell receptor beta chain. This CDR3 has 14 residues. The V end lost 3 bases, the J end lost 8 bases, and 13 bases lay between the germline ends. The V gene's germline CDR1 is KGHSH and CDR2 LQKENI. This specimen belongs to a study of T cell responses to AZD1222 COVID-19 vaccine. Repertoires were generated with immunoSEQ multiplex PCR, while TCRdb's copy carries only in-frame clones and drops some. The sample has over 100,000 clones; around nine tenths are singletons. The source material was peripheral blood, sampled 28 days after the second dose of the MenACWY control vaccine. The sequence came from an adult who received the MenACWY meningococcal vaccine as a control. The rearrangement links TRBV18 to TRBJ1-4; D call uncertain. DNA of the CDR3: TGTGCCAGCTCACCCTCTTCCCAAAGAGAAAAACTGTTTTTT. It codes for CASSPSSQREKLFF.